Sequencing of this T cell receptor beta chain was carried out in a study of CD8 T cells in ankylosing spondylitis. TCRdb recomputed calls from the 5' RACE reads with MiXCR, one row per CDR3 protein. The table lists 35,000 to 45,000 distinct CDR3 sequences, approximately 11% of them singletons. The V end lost 4 bases, the J end lost 8 bases, and 11 bases lay between the germline ends. Germline loops: CDR1 MNHNY, CDR2 SVGAGI (reference sequence). The CDR3 spans 12 residues. This receptor was taken from a male donor with ankylosing spondylitis or in good health (not recorded which). The specimen was blood, either unsorted or a sorted T cell fraction (not recorded which). J is TRBJ1-2 and V is TRBV6-6; D is uncertain. The CDR3 is CASSLTVGGYTF. In DNA, the CDR3 is TGTGCCAGCAGTTTGACGGTTGGCGGCTACACCTTC.